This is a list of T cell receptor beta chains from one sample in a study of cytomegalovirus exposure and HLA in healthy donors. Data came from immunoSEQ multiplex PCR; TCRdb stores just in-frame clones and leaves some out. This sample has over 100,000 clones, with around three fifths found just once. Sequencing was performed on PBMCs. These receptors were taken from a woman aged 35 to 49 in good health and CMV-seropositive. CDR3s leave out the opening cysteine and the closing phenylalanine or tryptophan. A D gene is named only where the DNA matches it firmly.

CDR3 protein: ASSQQDYRGAF; J gene: TRBJ1-1; V gene: TRBV6-6; D gene: .
CDR3 protein: ASTRARGNTIY; J gene: TRBJ1-3; V gene: TRBV6-5; D gene: .
CDR3 protein: ASSPGGGYEQY; J gene: TRBJ2-7; V gene: TRBV6-1; D gene: TRBD2
CDR3 protein: ASSLVGLAGGGGANVLT; J gene: TRBJ2-6; V gene: TRBV5-6; D gene: TRBD2
CDR3 protein: ASSPSGSGTDTQY; J gene: TRBJ2-3; V gene: TRBV18; D gene: .
CDR3 protein: ASSESGTGYGYT; J gene: TRBJ1-2; V gene: TRBV2; D gene: TRBD1
CDR3 protein: ASSPQSGNTIY; J gene: TRBJ1-3; V gene: TRBV5-1; D gene: .
CDR3 protein: ASSPTTGDFWGYT; J gene: TRBJ1-2; V gene: TRBV5-1; D gene: TRBD1
CDR3 protein: ASSMAGTGGSYGYT; J gene: TRBJ1-2; V gene: TRBV19; D gene: TRBD1
CDR3 protein: ASSERHSSYEQY; J gene: TRBJ2-7; V gene: TRBV6-1; D gene: .
CDR3 protein: ASSVELAGDVGTDTQY; J gene: TRBJ2-3; V gene: TRBV9; D gene: TRBD2
CDR3 protein: ASSVEGGAGNTIY; J gene: TRBJ1-3; V gene: TRBV9; D gene: TRBD1
CDR3 protein: ASGKLAGGKYEQY; J gene: TRBJ2-7; V gene: TRBV27; D gene: TRBD2
CDR3 protein: SAPRDFQF; J gene: TRBJ2-1; V gene: TRBV20-1; D gene: .
CDR3 protein: ASSMTGGLYGYT; J gene: TRBJ1-2; V gene: TRBV19; D gene: TRBD1
CDR3 protein: ASSSGPSTGELF; J gene: TRBJ2-2; V gene: TRBV6-4; D gene: .
CDR3 protein: ASRFRDRNNTEAF; J gene: TRBJ1-1; V gene: TRBV7-9; D gene: TRBD1
CDR3 protein: ASSDGTGWNEKLF; J gene: TRBJ1-4; V gene: TRBV9; D gene: TRBD1
CDR3 protein: SGLVADTQY; J gene: TRBJ2-3; V gene: TRBV20-1; D gene: TRBD2
CDR3 protein: ASSLESGGMYNEQF; J gene: TRBJ2-1; V gene: TRBV5-6; D gene: .
CDR3 protein: ASSSSGSIGETQY; J gene: TRBJ2-5; V gene: TRBV5-1; D gene: TRBD2
CDR3 protein: ASSERPGASSYNEQF; J gene: TRBJ2-1; V gene: TRBV10-1; D gene: .
CDR3 protein: ASSLGTGTGELF; J gene: TRBJ2-2; V gene: TRBV5-6; D gene: TRBD1
CDR3 protein: ASRIRDTEAF; J gene: TRBJ1-1; V gene: TRBV28; D gene: .
CDR3 protein: ASSQGTGGYEQY; J gene: TRBJ2-7; V gene: TRBV11-2; D gene: TRBD1
CDR3 protein: ASSGWAQEAF; J gene: TRBJ1-1; V gene: TRBV6-1; D gene: .
CDR3 protein: ASSIGTGDYEQY; J gene: TRBJ2-7; V gene: TRBV19; D gene: TRBD1
CDR3 protein: ASRASGTDEQY; J gene: TRBJ2-7; V gene: TRBV6-1; D gene: TRBD2